This T cell receptor (beta chain) was sequenced for a study of control samples from healthy donors and cancer patients. Produced via immunoSEQ multiplex PCR; TCRdb's table is partial and in-frame only. In the table there are around 53,000 clones, about nine tenths of which are singletons. Germline V lookup: CDR1 SGHRS, CDR2 YFSETQ. V lost 4 bases and J lost 11, with 18 bases in between. This CDR3 spans 13 amino acids. This sequence was found in a man aged 55 to 70 with head and neck cancer. The sequenced material came from PBMCs. The chain employs TRBV5-1 and TRBJ1-1, with a possible D match to TRBD1 (6 bases). In nucleotides, the CDR3 is TGCGCCAGCAGCCTTTATCAACAGGGATGGGCTTTCTTT. It encodes CASSLYQQGWAFF. Based on the CDR3 plus reference TRBV5-1 and TRBJ1-1, the full variable domain is KAGVTQTPRYLIKTRGQQVTLSCSPISGHRSVSWYQQTPGQGLQFLFEYFSETQRNKGNFPGRFSGRQFSNSRSEMNVSTLELGDSALYLCASSLYQQGWAFFGQGTRLTVV.